Detailed here is one T cell receptor beta chain. In germline, CDR1 is SGHRS, CDR2 YFSETQ. CDR3 length equals 13 residues. V was shortened by 5 bases and J by 2 bases, with 10 bases between the two germline ends. This record belongs to a study of blood T cell repertoires in COVID-19. This table comes from immunoSEQ multiplex PCR, and its TCRdb copy is limited to in-frame clones, with some not included. The data contain over 100,000 clones, about 90% of them singletons. The sequencing sample was made of peripheral blood. The receptor was derived from a man between 18 and 29 years old with acute or convalescent COVID-19. V usage is TRBV5-1 and J usage is TRBJ1-1; D is possibly TRBD1 (5 bases). CDR3 region: CASRPTVNTEAFF. CDR3 bases: TGCGCCAGCAGACCGACAGTCAACACTGAAGCTTTCTTT.